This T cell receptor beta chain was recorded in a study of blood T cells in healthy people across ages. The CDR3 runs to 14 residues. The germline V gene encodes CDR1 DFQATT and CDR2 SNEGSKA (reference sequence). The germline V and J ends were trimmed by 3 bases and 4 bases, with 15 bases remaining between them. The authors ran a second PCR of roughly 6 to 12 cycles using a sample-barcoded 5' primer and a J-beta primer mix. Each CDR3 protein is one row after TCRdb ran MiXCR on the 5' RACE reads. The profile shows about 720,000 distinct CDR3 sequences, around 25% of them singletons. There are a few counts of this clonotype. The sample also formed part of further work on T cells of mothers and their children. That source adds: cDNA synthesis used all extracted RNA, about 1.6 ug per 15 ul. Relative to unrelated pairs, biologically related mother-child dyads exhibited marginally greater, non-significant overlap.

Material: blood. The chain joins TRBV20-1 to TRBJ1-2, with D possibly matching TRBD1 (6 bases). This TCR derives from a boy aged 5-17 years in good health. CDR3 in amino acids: CSASSRGQTYGYTF. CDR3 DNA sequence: TGCAGTGCTAGTTCCCGTGGACAGACCTATGGCTACACCTTC.